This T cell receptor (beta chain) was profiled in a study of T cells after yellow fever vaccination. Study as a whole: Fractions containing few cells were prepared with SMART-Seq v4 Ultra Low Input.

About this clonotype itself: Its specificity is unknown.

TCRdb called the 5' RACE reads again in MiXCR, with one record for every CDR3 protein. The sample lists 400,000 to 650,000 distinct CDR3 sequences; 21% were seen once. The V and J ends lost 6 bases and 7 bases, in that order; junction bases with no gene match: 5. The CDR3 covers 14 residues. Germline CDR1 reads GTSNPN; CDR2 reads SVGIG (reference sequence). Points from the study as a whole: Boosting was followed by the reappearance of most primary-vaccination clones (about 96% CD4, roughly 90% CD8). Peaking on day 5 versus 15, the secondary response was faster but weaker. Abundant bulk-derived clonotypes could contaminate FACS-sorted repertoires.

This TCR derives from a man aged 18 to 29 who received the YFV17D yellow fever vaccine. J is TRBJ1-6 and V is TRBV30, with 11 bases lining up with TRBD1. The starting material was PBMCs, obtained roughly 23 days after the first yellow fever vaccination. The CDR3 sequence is CACSGQGGNSPLHF. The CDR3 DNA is TGTGCCTGTTCGGGACAGGGGGGCAATTCACCCCTCCACTTT.